This T cell receptor beta chain stems from a study of chemoradiotherapy in HPV16-positive cancers. Whole-study findings and limits: The functional HPV-specific definition rests on just a couple of HPV16-positive patients.

Method: immunoSEQ multiplex PCR; TCRdb's copy keeps in-frame clones and lacks some. Here the sample spans 9,000 to 15,000 clones, around 80% being singletons. The germline V gene encodes CDR1 LNHDA and CDR2 SQIVND (reference sequence). V shed 8 bases, J shed 1 base, and the junction held 7 bases outside the gene matches. This CDR3 contains 15 residues. Comment on this clone: The antigen is not known.

The origin of this receptor is a human donor with HPV-associated anogenital cancer. V and J are TRBV19 and TRBJ2-3; 9 bases line up with TRBD2. The sample was collected from a patient who underwent chemoradiotherapy. CDR3 region: CASRTIAGGTDTQYF. For the CDR3, the DNA is TGTGCCAGTCGTACGATAGCGGGGGGCACAGATACGCAGTATTTT.